A selection of T cell receptor beta chains follows, all from one sample in a study of CD8 T cells in Susac syndrome. TCRdb re-called the immunoSEQ multiplex PCR reads through MiXCR, storing one row per CDR3 protein. The sample carries around 200,000 distinct CDR3 sequences, 95% recorded once. The sequencing sample was made of CD4+ T cells from PBMCs. These receptors all stem from a human donor with multiple sclerosis. Each CDR3 is given with its conserved first and last residue. A D gene is named only where the DNA matches it firmly. Clone size is not always given. Where it is, it says once, few, many or a class for expanded clones.

abundance: NA; d_gene: TRBD2; j_gene: TRBJ2-1; v_gene: TRBV29-1; len: 16; CDR3nt: TGCAGCGTTAGCTTCGTCGGGACTAGCTCCTACAATGAGCAGTTCTTC; CDR3aa: CSVSFVGTSSYNEQFF
abundance: NA; d_gene: NA; j_gene: TRBJ2-1; v_gene: TRBV18; len: 14; CDR3nt: TGTGCCAGCTCACCAAACCTTTCTAGCAATGAGCAGTTCTTC; CDR3aa: CASSPNLSSNEQFF
abundance: NA; d_gene: NA; j_gene: TRBJ2-4; v_gene: TRBV2; len: 16; CDR3nt: TGTGCCAGCAGCCCTAGGCGACAACTAGCCAAAAACATTCAGTACTTC; CDR3aa: CASSPRRQLAKNIQYF
abundance: NA; d_gene: TRBD1; j_gene: TRBJ1-1; v_gene: TRBV3-1; len: 13; CDR3nt: TGTGCCAGCAGACCTACAGGGGGGCCTGAAGCTTTCTTT; CDR3aa: CASRPTGGPEAFF
abundance: NA; d_gene: NA; j_gene: TRBJ2-1; v_gene: TRBV7-2; len: 11; CDR3nt: TGTGCCAGCAGCTCTCTATATGAGCAGTTCTTC; CDR3aa: CASSSLYEQFF
abundance: NA; d_gene: TRBD1; j_gene: TRBJ1-1; v_gene: TRBV29-1; len: 13; CDR3nt: TGCAGCGTTAGTAACAGGGGGAACACTGAAGCTTTCTTT; CDR3aa: CSVSNRGNTEAFF
abundance: NA; d_gene: NA; j_gene: TRBJ1-2; v_gene: TRBV20-1; len: 13; CDR3nt: TGCAGTGCTGGGGGAAGGACTAACTATGGCTACACCTTC; CDR3aa: CSAGGRTNYGYTF
abundance: NA; d_gene: TRBD2; j_gene: TRBJ2-1; v_gene: TRBV6-2/TRBV6-3; len: 15; CDR3nt: TGTGCCAGCAGTACCGCGGGGGGGAGCCACAATGAGCAGTTCTTC; CDR3aa: CASSTAGGSHNEQFF
abundance: NA; d_gene: NA; j_gene: TRBJ1-6; v_gene: TRBV19; len: 14; CDR3nt: TGTGCCAGTAGTATGGCCAGGGAAGGCTCACCCCTCCACTTT; CDR3aa: CASSMAREGSPLHF
abundance: NA; d_gene: NA; j_gene: TRBJ2-3; v_gene: TRBV9; len: 13; CDR3nt: TGTGCCAGCAGCGTAGACCACACAGATACGCAGTATTTT; CDR3aa: CASSVDHTDTQYF
abundance: NA; d_gene: TRBD1; j_gene: TRBJ1-2; v_gene: TRBV29-1; len: 13; CDR3nt: TGCAGCGTTACAAACCAGGGGGCCGACGGCTACACCTTC; CDR3aa: CSVTNQGADGYTF
abundance: NA; d_gene: TRBD2; j_gene: TRBJ2-3; v_gene: TRBV7-3; len: 14; CDR3nt: TGTGCCAGCAGCTCCGGGACTAGCGGGGGGACGCAGTATTTT; CDR3aa: CASSSGTSGGTQYF
abundance: NA; d_gene: NA; j_gene: TRBJ2-6; v_gene: TRBV19; len: 15; CDR3nt: TGTGCCAGTAGTATAGATCACTCTGGGGCCAACGTCCTGACTTTC; CDR3aa: CASSIDHSGANVLTF
abundance: NA; d_gene: TRBD2; j_gene: TRBJ2-5; v_gene: TRBV3-1; len: 17; CDR3nt: TGTGCCAGCAGCCCTCTAGGGGCGGGGGGGCCGGTACAGACCCAGTACTTC; CDR3aa: CASSPLGAGGPVQTQYF
abundance: NA; d_gene: TRBD1; j_gene: TRBJ1-5; v_gene: TRBV29-1; len: 14; CDR3nt: TGCAGCGCTAGACAGGGGGATAGCAATCAGCCCCAGCATTTT; CDR3aa: CSARQGDSNQPQHF
abundance: NA; d_gene: TRBD1; j_gene: TRBJ1-5; v_gene: TRBV7-2; len: 13; CDR3nt: TGTGCCAGCAGTTGGACAGGGGCTCAGCCCCAGCATTTT; CDR3aa: CASSWTGAQPQHF
abundance: NA; d_gene: NA; j_gene: TRBJ2-3; v_gene: TRBV7-9; len: 15; CDR3nt: TGTGCCAGCAGCTTGGACACAACTAGCACAGATACGCAGTATTTT; CDR3aa: CASSLDTTSTDTQYF
abundance: NA; d_gene: NA; j_gene: TRBJ1-1; v_gene: TRBV27; len: 13; CDR3nt: TGTGCCAGCAGTTTGTTAGGGCAGGCTGAAGCTTTCTTT; CDR3aa: CASSLLGQAEAFF
abundance: once; d_gene: NA; j_gene: TRBJ2-5; v_gene: TRBV12-3/TRBV12-4; len: 14; CDR3nt: TGTGCCAGCAGAGGGACGCAATCGTGGGAGACCCAGTACTTC; CDR3aa: CASRGTQSWETQYF
abundance: NA; d_gene: NA; j_gene: TRBJ1-2; v_gene: TRBV7-9; len: 12; CDR3nt: TGTGCCAGCCGGCTGGGGGCCTATGGCTACACCTTC; CDR3aa: CASRLGAYGYTF
abundance: NA; d_gene: NA; j_gene: TRBJ2-1; v_gene: TRBV7-2; len: 13; CDR3nt: TGTGCCAGCAGCTTAGCGGGGGCCAATGAGCAGTTCTTC; CDR3aa: CASSLAGANEQFF
abundance: few; d_gene: NA; j_gene: TRBJ1-1; v_gene: TRBV18; len: 13; CDR3nt: TGTGCCAGCTCACCAGCAGGGGACACTGAAGCTTTCTTT; CDR3aa: CASSPAGDTEAFF
abundance: NA; d_gene: TRBD1; j_gene: TRBJ2-5; v_gene: TRBV20-1; len: 12; CDR3nt: TGCAGTGCTACAGGGGGCGGAGAGACCCAGTACTTC; CDR3aa: CSATGGGETQYF
abundance: NA; d_gene: NA; j_gene: TRBJ1-3; v_gene: TRBV9; len: 14; CDR3nt: TGTGCCAGCAGCGTAGAGGGTACGATAAACACCATATATTTT; CDR3aa: CASSVEGTINTIYF
abundance: NA; d_gene: NA; j_gene: TRBJ2-7; v_gene: TRBV30; len: 11; CDR3nt: TGTGCCTGGAGTGTAGGCGTTGGTCGGTACTTC; CDR3aa: CAWSVGVGRYF
abundance: NA; d_gene: NA; j_gene: TRBJ1-5; v_gene: TRBV30; len: 13; CDR3nt: TGTGCCTGGAGCCAGGGGAGCAATCAGCCCCAGCATTTT; CDR3aa: CAWSQGSNQPQHF
abundance: NA; d_gene: NA; j_gene: TRBJ2-7; v_gene: TRBV20-1; len: 16; CDR3nt: TGCAGTGCTAGGGGCCCCCTAGGAATGTTCTCCTACGAGCAGTACTTC; CDR3aa: CSARGPLGMFSYEQYF
abundance: NA; d_gene: TRBD2; j_gene: TRBJ2-7; v_gene: TRBV5-1; len: 14; CDR3nt: TGCGCCAGCAGAACTAGCGGGGGGGCTTTCGAGCAGTACTTC; CDR3aa: CASRTSGGAFEQYF
abundance: NA; d_gene: NA; j_gene: TRBJ2-1; v_gene: TRBV9; len: 16; CDR3nt: TGTGCCAGCAGCCGCTCCTTTGGAGGAGTGTACAATGAGCAGTTCTTC; CDR3aa: CASSRSFGGVYNEQFF
abundance: NA; d_gene: NA; j_gene: TRBJ1-6; v_gene: TRBV28; len: 12; CDR3nt: TGTGCCAGCAGTGGAAATAGTCCACCCCTCCACTTT; CDR3aa: CASSGNSPPLHF
abundance: NA; d_gene: NA; j_gene: TRBJ2-3; v_gene: TRBV14; len: 14; CDR3nt: TGTGCCAGCAGCCGACAGGCCCGCACAGATACGCAGTATTTT; CDR3aa: CASSRQARTDTQYF
abundance: NA; d_gene: TRBD1; j_gene: TRBJ1-1; v_gene: TRBV29-1; len: 13; CDR3nt: TGCAGCTCCCTGACAGGGGGGCACACTGAAGCTTTCTTT; CDR3aa: CSSLTGGHTEAFF
abundance: NA; d_gene: NA; j_gene: TRBJ1-1; v_gene: TRBV5-1; len: 12; CDR3nt: TGCGCCAGCAGCTTGTTTCCCCTCGGAGCTTTCTTT; CDR3aa: CASSLFPLGAFF
abundance: NA; d_gene: NA; j_gene: TRBJ2-5; v_gene: TRBV3-1; len: 13; CDR3nt: TGTGCCAGCGGGGGTAGCCCCAAGGAGACCCAGTACTTC; CDR3aa: CASGGSPKETQYF
abundance: NA; d_gene: NA; j_gene: TRBJ2-1; v_gene: TRBV20-1; len: 13; CDR3nt: TGCAGTGCTAGAGCCATGGGGACGGCCCTCGGGTTCTTC; CDR3aa: CSARAMGTALGFF
abundance: NA; d_gene: TRBD1; j_gene: TRBJ1-5; v_gene: TRBV16; len: 14; CDR3nt: TGTGCCAGCAGCCAAGTCAGGGGGTATCAGCCCCAGCATTTT; CDR3aa: CASSQVRGYQPQHF